This T cell receptor (beta chain) is from a study of T cells expressing NK-cell markers. Overall study context: Seven sequenced donors out of eight were HCMV-seropositive, one seronegative.

Germline V lookup: CDR1 SEHNR, CDR2 FQNEAQ (reference sequence). This CDR3 contains 15 residues. TCRdb derives one entry per CDR3 protein from the 5' RACE reads, leaving out DNA. The data show about 170,000 distinct CDR3 sequences, and the top ten clones hold roughly 21%. V is TRBV7-9 and J is TRBJ2-1; absent DNA, TCRdb's TRBD2 call cannot be checked. This receptor was obtained from a man aged 18 to 69 in good health. Sequenced material: blood T cells: a sorted CD56 or NKG2C T cell subset, CD4+ or CD8+ T cells, or bulk PBMC T cells (not recorded which). The CDR3 loop reads CASRFGGTSGGEQFF.